A selection of T cell receptor beta chains follows, all from one sample in a study of T cell repertoires in cytomegalovirus infection. TCRdb re-called the reads with MiXCR, one entry per CDR3 protein. Counted here are around 270,000 distinct CDR3 sequences, approximately 10% occurring once; the ten biggest clones make up less than 15%. Sequenced: PBMCs. These receptors all stem from a human donor in good health (CMV status not recorded). Some clones in this sample may be carry-over from other donors' samples. The CDR3 runs from the conserved cysteine through the conserved F or W. A D gene is named only where the DNA matches it firmly. Only part of the rows carry a size: once, few, many, or a class if the clone is expanded.

CDR3 protein: CASSRRRETGELFF
CDR3 DNA: TGTGCCAGCAGTCGGAGAAGGGAAACCGGGGAGCTGTTTTTT
D gene: .
clone size: .
V gene: TRBV6-6
J gene: TRBJ2-2

CDR3 protein: CASSQDSPGSSYNEQFF
CDR3 DNA: TGCGCCAGCAGCCAAGATAGCCCGGGAAGCTCCTACAATGAGCAGTTCTTC
D gene: .
clone size: .
V gene: TRBV4-3
J gene: TRBJ2-1

CDR3 protein: CASSSNSGGAQETQYF
CDR3 DNA: TGTGCCAGCAGCTCGAATAGCGGGGGGGCCCAAGAGACCCAGTACTTC
D gene: TRBD2
clone size: many
V gene: TRBV7-2
J gene: TRBJ2-5

CDR3 protein: CSARAATGTDTQYF
CDR3 DNA: TGCAGTGCTAGAGCAGCGACAGGAACAGATACGCAGTATTTT
D gene: .
clone size: many
V gene: TRBV20-1
J gene: TRBJ2-3

CDR3 protein: CASSHRGTSSQETQYF
CDR3 DNA: TGTGCCAGCAGCCATAGGGGGACTAGCAGCCAAGAGACCCAGTACTTC
D gene: TRBD2
clone size: many
V gene: TRBV7-9
J gene: TRBJ2-5

CDR3 protein: CASSLDIYNSPLHF
CDR3 DNA: TGTGCCAGCAGCTTGGACATTTATAATTCACCCCTCCACTTT
D gene: .
clone size: many
V gene: TRBV7-8
J gene: TRBJ1-6

CDR3 protein: CASSLAQGDTEAFF
CDR3 DNA: TGTGCCAGCAGCTTAGCCCAGGGTGACACTGAAGCTTTCTTT
D gene: .
clone size: many
V gene: TRBV7-2
J gene: TRBJ1-1

CDR3 protein: CASSLAGVLNTEAFF
CDR3 DNA: TGTGCCAGCAGCTTAGCTGGGGTGCTGAACACTGAAGCTTTCTTT
D gene: .
clone size: many
V gene: TRBV7-2
J gene: TRBJ1-1

CDR3 protein: CASSSLGRYQETQYF
CDR3 DNA: TGTGCCAGCAGCTCCCTCGGGCGGTACCAAGAGACCCAGTACTTC
D gene: .
clone size: many
V gene: TRBV7-8
J gene: TRBJ2-5

CDR3 protein: CATSRTRSRVSYEQYF
CDR3 DNA: TGTGCCACCAGCAGAACCCGGTCGAGAGTCTCCTACGAGCAGTACTTC
D gene: .
clone size: many
V gene: TRBV15
J gene: TRBJ2-7

CDR3 protein: CASSLGPTSTGELFF
CDR3 DNA: TGTGCCAGCAGCTTAGGGCCGACAAGCACCGGGGAGCTGTTTTTT
D gene: .
clone size: .
V gene: TRBV7-3
J gene: TRBJ2-2

CDR3 protein: CASRQIWGLDIQYF
CDR3 DNA: TGTGCCAGCCGACAGATTTGGGGGCTTGACATTCAGTACTTC
D gene: .
clone size: many
V gene: TRBV6-2/TRBV6-3
J gene: TRBJ2-4

CDR3 protein: CASSLATSGTRWYTF
CDR3 DNA: TGTGCCAGCAGCTTAGCCACCTCCGGGACTCGGTGGTACACCTTC
D gene: .
clone size: many
V gene: TRBV7-9
J gene: TRBJ1-2

CDR3 protein: CASSLSLPGGEKLFF
CDR3 DNA: TGTGCCAGCAGTTTATCGCTCCCCGGCGGTGAAAAACTGTTTTTT
D gene: .
clone size: .
V gene: TRBV28
J gene: TRBJ1-4

CDR3 protein: CASSVEGRSTKNIQYF
CDR3 DNA: TGTGCCAGCAGCGTAGAGGGCCGGAGCACCAAAAACATTCAGTACTTC
D gene: .
clone size: .
V gene: TRBV9
J gene: TRBJ2-4

CDR3 protein: CSARQGRPGQPQHF
CDR3 DNA: TGCAGTGCTAGACAGGGACGCCCGGGTCAGCCCCAGCATTTT
D gene: .
clone size: many
V gene: TRBV20-1
J gene: TRBJ1-5

CDR3 protein: CASSLLPGQLNEKLFF
CDR3 DNA: TGTGCCAGCAGTTTACTACCGGGACAGCTTAATGAAAAACTGTTTTTT
D gene: TRBD1
clone size: many
V gene: TRBV28
J gene: TRBJ1-4

CDR3 protein: CASSIRGGAEAFF
CDR3 DNA: TGTGCCAGTAGTATAAGGGGCGGGGCTGAAGCTTTCTTT
D gene: .
clone size: many
V gene: TRBV19
J gene: TRBJ1-1

CDR3 protein: CASSKIGEDTQYF
CDR3 DNA: TGTGCCAGTAGTAAGATAGGAGAGGATACGCAGTATTTT
D gene: .
clone size: once
V gene: TRBV19
J gene: TRBJ2-3

CDR3 protein: CASSTTGGEEAFF
CDR3 DNA: TGTGCCAGCAGCACTACAGGGGGCGAGGAAGCTTTCTTT
D gene: TRBD1
clone size: many
V gene: TRBV12-3/TRBV12-4
J gene: TRBJ1-1

CDR3 protein: CASSPGGPNQPQHF
CDR3 DNA: TGTGCCAGCAGCCCGGGAGGACCCAATCAGCCCCAGCATTTT
D gene: .
clone size: many
V gene: TRBV7-6
J gene: TRBJ1-5

CDR3 protein: CASTRSSGTNEQFF
CDR3 DNA: TGTGCCAGCACGCGGTCTAGCGGGACGAATGAGCAGTTCTTC
D gene: TRBD2
clone size: .
V gene: TRBV12-3/TRBV12-4
J gene: TRBJ2-1

CDR3 protein: CASSLVDGAYEQFF
CDR3 DNA: TGTGCCAGCAGCTTAGTGGACGGAGCATATGAGCAGTTCTTC
D gene: .
clone size: few
V gene: TRBV7-6
J gene: TRBJ2-1

CDR3 protein: CASSHPGTFYNEQFF
CDR3 DNA: TGTGCCAGCAGCCACCCCGGGACCTTCTACAATGAGCAGTTCTTC
D gene: .
clone size: few
V gene: TRBV6-2/TRBV6-3
J gene: TRBJ2-1

CDR3 protein: CASSPRAGDTGELFF
CDR3 DNA: TGTGCCAGCAGCCCTCGGGCAGGGGACACCGGGGAGCTGTTTTTT
D gene: .
clone size: many
V gene: TRBV7-2
J gene: TRBJ2-2

CDR3 protein: CASAGGGSNEKLFF
CDR3 DNA: TGTGCCAGCGCGGGGGGAGGGAGTAATGAAAAACTGTTTTTT
D gene: .
clone size: many
V gene: TRBV12-3/TRBV12-4
J gene: TRBJ1-4

CDR3 protein: CASSNTGQGAYEQYF
CDR3 DNA: TGTGCCAGCAGTAACACGGGACAGGGCGCCTACGAGCAGTACTTC
D gene: TRBD1
clone size: few
V gene: TRBV6-2/TRBV6-3
J gene: TRBJ2-7

CDR3 protein: CASSRASVGKTDTQYF
CDR3 DNA: TGTGCCAGCAGCCGTGCTAGCGTGGGAAAAACAGATACGCAGTATTTT
D gene: .
clone size: many
V gene: TRBV7-2
J gene: TRBJ2-3

CDR3 protein: CATSREVQGPTNGYTF
CDR3 DNA: TGTGCCACCAGCAGAGAAGTTCAGGGACCTACGAATGGCTACACCTTC
D gene: .
clone size: few
V gene: TRBV15
J gene: TRBJ1-2

CDR3 protein: CASSLSSLNTGELFF
CDR3 DNA: TGTGCCAGCAGCTTATCTTCACTGAACACCGGGGAGCTGTTTTTT
D gene: .
clone size: many
V gene: TRBV7-2
J gene: TRBJ2-2

CDR3 protein: CATSGALYGYTF
CDR3 DNA: TGTGCCACCAGCGGCGCGTTGTATGGCTACACCTTC
D gene: .
clone size: .
V gene: TRBV15
J gene: TRBJ1-2

CDR3 protein: CASGGDSAYEQYF
CDR3 DNA: TGTGCTAGTGGTGGCGACTCGGCCTACGAGCAGTACTTC
D gene: .
clone size: .
V gene: TRBV12-5
J gene: TRBJ2-7

CDR3 protein: CASSVVTSGRLTYEQYF
CDR3 DNA: TGTGCCAGCAGCGTCGTGACTAGCGGGAGGTTAACCTACGAGCAGTACTTC
D gene: TRBD2
clone size: many
V gene: TRBV11-2
J gene: TRBJ2-7

CDR3 protein: CATLRGQNYGYTF
CDR3 DNA: TGTGCCACCCTGCGGGGACAAAACTATGGCTACACCTTC
D gene: .
clone size: few
V gene: TRBV28
J gene: TRBJ1-2

CDR3 protein: CASSLNQGDYEQYF
CDR3 DNA: TGCGCCAGCAGCTTGAACCAGGGGGACTACGAGCAGTACTTC
D gene: TRBD1
clone size: .
V gene: TRBV5-1
J gene: TRBJ2-7

CDR3 protein: CASSGKTTISNEKLFF
CDR3 DNA: TGTGCCAGCAGTGGAAAGACCACTATTTCTAATGAAAAACTGTTTTTT
D gene: .
clone size: many
V gene: TRBV5-5
J gene: TRBJ1-4

CDR3 protein: CASSQGDKRTTNEKLFF
CDR3 DNA: TGTGCCAGCAGCCAAGGGGACAAACGAACAACTAATGAAAAACTGTTTTTT
D gene: .
clone size: many
V gene: TRBV7-9
J gene: TRBJ1-4

CDR3 protein: CASSLRGFGTQYF
CDR3 DNA: TGTGCCAGCAGTTTAAGAGGGTTCGGGACCCAGTACTTC
D gene: .
clone size: few
V gene: TRBV27
J gene: TRBJ2-5

CDR3 protein: CASKEGNTDTQYF
CDR3 DNA: TGTGCCAGCAAAGAGGGAAACACAGATACGCAGTATTTT
D gene: .
clone size: many
V gene: TRBV7-2
J gene: TRBJ2-3

CDR3 protein: CASSHLLRQGNEQYF
CDR3 DNA: TGTGCCAGCAGCCATCTGCTCCGACAGGGGAACGAGCAGTACTTC
D gene: TRBD1
clone size: many
V gene: TRBV7-8
J gene: TRBJ2-7

CDR3 protein: CASSTAGQGAGGYTF
CDR3 DNA: TGTGCCAGCAGCACAGCGGGACAGGGGGCTGGTGGCTACACCTTC
D gene: TRBD1
clone size: many
V gene: TRBV7-9
J gene: TRBJ1-2

CDR3 protein: CSARDAGSADTQYF
CDR3 DNA: TGCAGTGCTAGAGATGCGGGATCCGCAGATACGCAGTATTTT
D gene: .
clone size: many
V gene: TRBV20-1
J gene: TRBJ2-3

CDR3 protein: CASSYSYVPGYEQYF
CDR3 DNA: TGTGCCAGCAGTTACTCGTACGTCCCTGGCTACGAGCAGTACTTC
D gene: .
clone size: .
V gene: TRBV6-2/TRBV6-3
J gene: TRBJ2-7

CDR3 protein: CASSLADRLGPGYTF
CDR3 DNA: TGTGCCAGCAGCTTAGCGGACAGGTTGGGCCCTGGCTACACCTTC
D gene: TRBD1
clone size: many
V gene: TRBV7-9
J gene: TRBJ1-2

CDR3 protein: CASSDRTGNRLSGANVLTF
CDR3 DNA: TGTGCCAGCAGTGACAGGACAGGAAACCGACTCTCTGGGGCCAACGTCCTGACTTTC
D gene: TRBD1
clone size: many
V gene: TRBV12-3/TRBV12-4
J gene: TRBJ2-6